This T cell receptor beta chain was profiled in a study of identical twins. Each CDR3 protein gets one entry after TCRdb re-called the 5' RACE reads with MiXCR. The sample shows fewer than 500,000 distinct CDR3 sequences, 14% of them seen only once. This clonotype has only a few counts. The CDR3 is 15 amino acids. CDR1 DFQATT and CDR2 SNEGSKA come from the germline V gene (reference sequence). V trimming: 5 bases; J trimming: 4 bases; junction bases outside the gene matches: 10. This sample was shared with a second study, whose subject was yellow fever vaccine responses in identical twins.

Sequencing was done on a sample of CD4+ T cells sorted from blood. J is TRBJ2-3 and V is TRBV20-1; TRBD2 aligns across 9 bases. The receptor was isolated from a woman between 18 and 29 years old in good health. DNA of the CDR3: TGCAGTGCTGAACCAGGGCGGGGGGGCGCAGATACGCAGTATTTT. Protein product: CSAEPGRGGADTQYF.